Listed below are T cell receptor beta chains from one sample, sequenced in a study of T cells in Graves' hyperthyroidism and ophthalmopathy. Using its own MiXCR run on the multiplex PCR reads, TCRdb lists one record per CDR3 protein. Of hundreds of thousands of distinct CDR3 sequences in the sample, around 39% were seen once. Source material: blood. All receptors come from a young man with Graves' hyperthyroidism. Both conserved end residues are part of each CDR3. D genes are given only for firm matches. Expanded clones are given a class, and other clones once, few, many or no size at all.

d_gene	v_gene	j_gene	abundance	CDR3nt	CDR3aa
NA	TRBV7-9	TRBJ1-1	many	TGTGCCAGCAGCTTAGTCCGGGACACTATTGTGGGCACTGAAGCTTTCTTT	CASSLVRDTIVGTEAFF
NA	TRBV6-5	TRBJ1-2	few	TGTGCCAGCAGCGCCCGGGGGGTTTATGGCTACACCTTC	CASSARGVYGYTF
NA	TRBV20-1	TRBJ2-5	few	TGCAGTATTCAGGGGGGACAAGAGACCCAGTACTTC	CSIQGGQETQYF
NA	TRBV7-9	TRBJ1-1	many	TGTGCCAGCAGCTTAGAGCTACCGAACACTGAAGCTTTCTTT	CASSLELPNTEAFF
TRBD1	TRBV5-1	TRBJ1-4	NA	TGCGCCAGCAGCGCAAATCAGGGGGCTAATGAAAAACTGTTTTTT	CASSANQGANEKLFF
NA	TRBV12-3/TRBV12-4	TRBJ1-1	many	TGTGCCAGCTCCCGGACGGTGAACACTGAAGCTTTCTTT	CASSRTVNTEAFF
TRBD2	TRBV24-1	TRBJ2-7	NA	TGTGCCACCAGTGCTAGCGGCTACTACGAGCAGTACTTC	CATSASGYYEQYF
TRBD1	TRBV7-2	TRBJ1-2	NA	TGTGCCAGCAGCCACAGGGGAAAGGATGGCTACACCTTC	CASSHRGKDGYTF
NA	TRBV7-2	TRBJ2-7	NA	TGTGCCAGCAGTATGGACACCCTCTACGAGCAGTACTTC	CASSMDTLYEQYF
NA	TRBV20-1	TRBJ2-5	many	TGCAGTGCTGGCGGGGCAGAAGAGACCCAGTACTTC	CSAGGAEETQYF
TRBD2	TRBV20-1	TRBJ2-7	NA	TGCAGTGCTGGGGCCCCGGGACTAGCGGGAGGCTCGTTCGTCGAGCAGTACTTC	CSAGAPGLAGGSFVEQYF
NA	TRBV7-7	TRBJ2-5	many	TGTGCTAGCAGCCTAGGTTCTACGGGGAAGGCCCAGTACTTC	CASSLGSTGKAQYF
TRBD1	TRBV2	TRBJ1-2	NA	TGTGCCAGCAGCCCGGGGACATCCTCACTTCGGACAGGGGCTCATGGCTACACCTTC	CASSPGTSSLRTGAHGYTF
TRBD2	TRBV7-3	TRBJ2-7	few	TGTGCCAGCAGCTTAACGAGTCTAGCGGGAGGGGAGCAGTACTTC	CASSLTSLAGGEQYF
NA	TRBV11-1	TRBJ1-1	few	TGTGCCAGCAGCTTAGCTCAACCCCAGGGGCCGAACACTGAAGCTTTCTTT	CASSLAQPQGPNTEAFF
NA	TRBV5-6	TRBJ1-5	few	TGTGCCAGCAGCTACATGGGCAGGGGCCCCCAGCCCCAGCATTTT	CASSYMGRGPQPQHF
NA	TRBV2	TRBJ2-7	few	TGTGCCAGCAGTGAATCAGAACAGTACTACGAGCAGTACTTC	CASSESEQYYEQYF
NA	TRBV19	TRBJ2-7	NA	TGTGCCAGTAGTACCTTAAGGGGCCCCGTCGAGCAGTACTTC	CASSTLRGPVEQYF
NA	TRBV6-5	TRBJ1-6	NA	TGTGCCATCAGTTACCCCGGACAGCATTCACCCCTCCACTTT	CAISYPGQHSPLHF
NA	TRBV5-1	TRBJ1-2	NA	TGCGCCAGTACCAGGGGTCCTAACTATGGCTACACCTTC	CASTRGPNYGYTF
NA	TRBV7-9	TRBJ1-4	NA	TGTGCCAGCAGCCCACTAGGTAATGAAAAACTGTTTTTT	CASSPLGNEKLFF
NA	TRBV7-9	TRBJ2-7	NA	TGTGCCAGCAGCCCCACCCGGGCTAACGAGCAGTACTTC	CASSPTRANEQYF
NA	TRBV5-1	TRBJ1-4	few	TGCGCCAGCAGACTACAGTCTAATGAAAAACTGTTTTTT	CASRLQSNEKLFF
NA	TRBV7-9	TRBJ1-5	many	TGTGCCAGCAGCCAAGGGTACGGCAATCAGCCCCAGCATTTT	CASSQGYGNQPQHF
TRBD2	TRBV20-1	TRBJ2-7	many	TGCAGTGCACGGGACTACACCTACGAGCAGTACTTC	CSARDYTYEQYF
NA	TRBV10-3	TRBJ2-7	NA	TGTGCCATCAGCCCCAGCAGTCTGGATGAGCAGTACTTC	CAISPSSLDEQYF
TRBD2	TRBV20-1	TRBJ2-3	NA	TGCAGTGCTATAGGGACTAGCGTCCCAGATACGCAGTATTTT	CSAIGTSVPDTQYF
NA	TRBV24-1	TRBJ1-5	many	TGTGCCACCAGTGACTGGGACGATCAGCCCCAGCATTTT	CATSDWDDQPQHF
NA	TRBV10-3	TRBJ1-2	NA	TGTGCCATCAGTTTAGGGGGAGACTATGGCTACACCTTC	CAISLGGDYGYTF
TRBD1	TRBV7-8	TRBJ2-5	NA	TGTGCCAGCAGTCGTTATCCGACAGGGACGGAGACCCAGTACTTC	CASSRYPTGTETQYF
NA	TRBV7-3	TRBJ2-7	NA	TGTGCCAGCAGCTTAAAACTAGCACCCTACGAGCAGTACTTC	CASSLKLAPYEQYF
NA	TRBV13	TRBJ2-5	few	TGTGCCAGCAGCTTCCGGGAGATACTAGAGACCCAGTACTTC	CASSFREILETQYF
NA	TRBV2	TRBJ1-5	NA	TGTGCCAGCAGGCTCTCAGCGGGGGCGCAAGAGACCCAGCATTTT	CASRLSAGAQETQHF
TRBD1	TRBV9	TRBJ2-7	NA	TGTGCCAGCAGCCAAGACGAGGGGGGGACAGGGTTGTCCTACGAGCAGTACTTC	CASSQDEGGTGLSYEQYF
NA	TRBV15	TRBJ2-6	NA	TGTGCCACCCGCTCGACTTCTGGGGCCAACGTCCTGACTTTC	CATRSTSGANVLTF
NA	TRBV7-9	TRBJ1-5	NA	TGCGCCAGCAGCCCAGGGTTGGGGTCGGGTTCGCCCCAGCATTTT	CASSPGLGSGSPQHF
NA	TRBV7-2	TRBJ2-7	NA	TGTGCCAGCAGCTTAGCCAGAGGTTTTACCTACGAGCAGTACTTC	CASSLARGFTYEQYF
TRBD1	TRBV2	TRBJ2-7	NA	TGTGCCAGCAGTCCGAGACAGGGGAGGACCACTCCGTACGAGCAGTACTTC	CASSPRQGRTTPYEQYF
NA	TRBV9	TRBJ2-5	NA	TGTGCCAGCAGCCAAGTGGGGGGCCTCCAAGAGACCCAGTACTTC	CASSQVGGLQETQYF
TRBD2	TRBV10-3	TRBJ2-5	many	TGTGCCATCAGTGAGTCGCTAGCGGCGGGAGAGACCCAGTACTTC	CAISESLAAGETQYF
NA	TRBV7-8	TRBJ1-4	NA	TGTGCCAGCAGTTATCAGGGAAATGAAAAACTGTTTTTT	CASSYQGNEKLFF